These T cell receptor beta chains were read from a single sample in a study of OX40 agonist ivuxolimab in advanced cancers. Sequenced by immunoSEQ multiplex PCR; TCRdb stores in-frame clones only, minus some. This sample carries 100,000 to 150,000 clones, about nine tenths of them seen once, and the ten largest clones take about 1%. Sequencing used CD4+ or CD8+ T cells sorted from blood, obtained in a trial of the OX40 agonist ivuxolimab. Receptor source: an adult with an advanced solid tumor such as melanoma, head and neck, liver or kidney cancer. Both conserved end residues are part of each CDR3. The order of the fields is D gene, clone size, V gene, J gene, CDR3 DNA, CDR3 protein. The D gene is left open where the match is weak. Some rows mark clone size as missing; the rest say once, few, many or name a class of expanded clone.

TRBD1,-,TRBV7-8,TRBJ2-1,TGTGCCAGCAGCCGGGACAGCCTAGTTAATGAGCAGTTCTTC,CASSRDSLVNEQFF
TRBD1,-,TRBV19,TRBJ2-7,TGTGCCAGTAGTTCCCGGGACAGTAATCGATACGAGCAGTACTTC,CASSSRDSNRYEQYF
-,-,TRBV4-2,TRBJ2-1,TGTGCCAGCAGCCTCCCCCCCCCGAAGAATGAGCAGTTCTTC,CASSLPPPKNEQFF
TRBD1,-,TRBV29-1,TRBJ2-5,TGCAGCGTTGACGGACAGGGGGCTTTACGAGAGACCCAGTACTTC,CSVDGQGALRETQYF
-,-,TRBV11-3,TRBJ1-1,TGTGCCAGCAGCTGGGGGCAGATTAACACTGAAGCTTTCTTT,CASSWGQINTEAFF
TRBD1,-,TRBV5-8,TRBJ1-2,TGTGCCAGCACCATCCGAGGACAGGACTTAGGCGGCTACACCTTC,CASTIRGQDLGGYTF
-,few,TRBV18,TRBJ2-1,TGTGCCAGCTCACCACCGGGCTGGGAGCAGTTCTTC,CASSPPGWEQFF
-,once,TRBV12-5,TRBJ1-5,TGTGCTAGTGGTTTGGTACTGGAGGACACCCCGCCCCAGCATTTT,CASGLVLEDTPPQHF
-,-,TRBV6-5,TRBJ2-1,TGTGCCAGCAGTTACTCGGGTTTTGAGCAGTTCTTC,CASSYSGFEQFF
TRBD1,-,TRBV28,TRBJ1-5,TGTGCCAGCATTGGGACAGGGGGGGTTAATCAGCCCCAGCATTTT,CASIGTGGVNQPQHF
-,-,TRBV6-5,TRBJ2-2,TGTGCCAGCAGTTACTCGGATCGGGGGTCCGGGGAGCTGTTTTTT,CASSYSDRGSGELFF
TRBD1,-,TRBV7-3,TRBJ1-1,TGTGCCAGCAGCCAACAGGGGGACACTGAAGCTTTCTTT,CASSQQGDTEAFF
-,-,TRBV28,TRBJ1-2,TGTGCCAGCAGTTTACAGGGAGGTTGCACCTTC,CASSLQGGCTF
-,-,TRBV5-8,TRBJ2-2,TGTGCCAGCAGCCGAATTCCAGGTGCCGGGGAGCTGTTTTTT,CASSRIPGAGELFF
-,-,TRBV10-2,TRBJ2-7,TGCGCCAGCAGTGATGGCCGGGCGGGGTACGAGCAGTACTTC,CASSDGRAGYEQYF
TRBD2,once,TRBV9,TRBJ2-1,TGTGCCAGCAGCGTCTCAAGCGGGGTCTACAATGAGCAGTTCTTC,CASSVSSGVYNEQFF
-,-,TRBV9,TRBJ2-3,TGTGCCAGCAGCGTAGGAGTAGATACGCAGTATTTT,CASSVGVDTQYF
TRBD2,-,TRBV2,TRBJ2-5,TGTGCCACACATAGCGGGTACCAAGAGACCCAGTACTTC,CATHSGYQETQYF
TRBD2,-,TRBV6-5,TRBJ2-1,TGTGCCAGCAGTTGGCTAGCGGGTACCTACAATGAGCAGTTCTTC,CASSWLAGTYNEQFF
TRBD1,-,TRBV5-8,TRBJ1-4,TGTGCCAGCAGCATACAGGGGGCCGGGGAAAAACTGTTTTTT,CASSIQGAGEKLFF
-,-,TRBV6-5,TRBJ2-7,TGTGCCAGCAGTTGGGGTGCAGGGAGCTACGAGCAGTACTTC,CASSWGAGSYEQYF
TRBD2,-,TRBV7-7,TRBJ2-1,TGTGCTAGCAGCTTAGGGACTAGCGGAGGCAATGAGCAGTTCTTC,CASSLGTSGGNEQFF
-,once,TRBV12-5,TRBJ1-5,TGTGCTAGTGGTTTGGTACTGGGCGGCAATCAGCCCCAGCATTTT,CASGLVLGGNQPQHF
-,-,TRBV27,TRBJ2-3,TGTGCCAGCAGTTTACGCTTCACAGATACGCAGTATTTT,CASSLRFTDTQYF
TRBD1,once,TRBV9,TRBJ2-2,TGTGCCAGCAGCGTAGGGGACAGGCCCGGCACCGGGGAGCTGTTTTTT,CASSVGDRPGTGELFF
TRBD2,once,TRBV5-4,TRBJ2-1,TGTGCCAGCAGCTTCGTCGGCGGGAGACCGGAGCAGTTCTTC,CASSFVGGRPEQFF
-,-,TRBV27,TRBJ2-1,TGTGCCAGCAGTTTAAATCCATTCTCCTACAATGAGCAGTTCTTC,CASSLNPFSYNEQFF
-,-,TRBV6-6,TRBJ1-3,TGTGCCAGCAGTTACGGGGACACCATATATTTT,CASSYGDTIYF
-,-,TRBV5-4,TRBJ1-1,TGTGCCAGCAGCTTGGGGCAGGCAGGGGCCAACACTGAAGCTTTCTTT,CASSLGQAGANTEAFF
-,-,TRBV7-2,TRBJ2-5,TGTGCCAGCAGCTTAGGCAGGGTGTCTGTGACCCAGTACTTC,CASSLGRVSVTQYF
-,-,TRBV18,TRBJ1-2,TGTGCCAGCTCACCTGGACAGAGCCCTAACTATGGCTACACCTTC,CASSPGQSPNYGYTF
TRBD2,-,TRBV6-5,TRBJ2-7,TGTGCCAGCAGTAAGGGACTAGCGGGTACCTACGAGCAGTACTTC,CASSKGLAGTYEQYF
TRBD1,-,TRBV5-1,TRBJ1-1,TGCGCCAGCAGCTCCACTACAGGGGGGAGTCAGACTGAAGCTTTCTTT,CASSSTTGGSQTEAFF
-,-,TRBV7-3,TRBJ2-2,TGTGCCAGCAGCTCAAGTGAGAGCACCGGGGAGCTGTTTTTT,CASSSSESTGELFF
-,-,TRBV21-1,TRBJ2-7,TGTGCCAGCAGCCCGCAGCCGGGACTAGCGAGGGAGCAGTACTTC,CASSPQPGLAREQYF
TRBD1,-,TRBV7-3,TRBJ1-1,TGTGCCAGCAGCACGAGACAGGGGGCGAACACTGAAGCTTTCTTT,CASSTRQGANTEAFF
TRBD1,few,TRBV19,TRBJ1-2,TGTGCCAGTAGTCCGCCCGGGACAGGGGGCTATGGCTACACCTTC,CASSPPGTGGYGYTF
TRBD1,-,TRBV5-6,TRBJ1-6,TGTGCCAGCAGCGTGGGACAGGGAAATTCACCCCTCCACTTT,CASSVGQGNSPLHF
TRBD2,-,TRBV10-2,TRBJ2-7,TGCGCCAGCAGTGAGATCCTAGCGGGAGTTCTCGAGCAGTACTTC,CASSEILAGVLEQYF
-,-,TRBV28,TRBJ1-3,TGTGCCAGCATAACAGGGAACTCTGGAAACACCATATATTTT,CASITGNSGNTIYF
TRBD1,-,TRBV10-1,TRBJ1-1,TGCGCCAGCAGTGTGGGGACAGGGCCCACTGAAGCTTTCTTT,CASSVGTGPTEAFF
TRBD1,once,TRBV5-4,TRBJ1-2,TGTGCCAGCAGCCGGGACAGGGGAGGCGTTATCGATGGCTACACCTTC,CASSRDRGGVIDGYTF
-,-,TRBV6-5,TRBJ1-1,TGTGCCAGCAGTTACGTCCAGGGGAGATCCAAAACTGAAGCTTTCTTT,CASSYVQGRSKTEAFF
-,-,TRBV5-3,TRBJ1-1,TGTGCCAGAAGCTTGGAGGATGAGGACAACACTGAAGCTTTCTTT,CARSLEDEDNTEAFF
TRBD2,-,TRBV7-2,TRBJ2-1,TGTGCCAGCAGCTTATTAACTAGCGGGAGAGGCAATGAGCAGTTCTTC,CASSLLTSGRGNEQFF
TRBD2,-,TRBV28,TRBJ2-7,TGTGCCAGCAGTTTATGGGGGACTAGCGGCTCCTACGAGCAGTACTTC,CASSLWGTSGSYEQYF
-,-,TRBV27,TRBJ1-1,TGTGCCAGCAGGGAGGGGGTTTTGAACACTGAAGCTTTCTTT,CASREGVLNTEAFF
TRBD1,few,TRBV28,TRBJ1-2,TGTGCCAGCAGTCCCGGGACAGCTAACTATGGCTACACCTTC,CASSPGTANYGYTF
-,-,TRBV5-1,TRBJ2-7,TGCGCCAGCAGCATGGCGGACAGCTCCTACGAGCAGTACTTC,CASSMADSSYEQYF
-,-,TRBV14,TRBJ2-5,TGTGCCAGCAGCCAATCGCAGGGGCCCGGGACCCAGTACTTC,CASSQSQGPGTQYF
TRBD1,-,TRBV2,TRBJ1-1,TGTGCCAGCAGGGGGAGACCCGGGACAGAACCTCTCTTT,CASRGRPGTEPLF
-,-,TRBV5-1,TRBJ2-7,TGCGCCAGCAGCGGAACCAACTACGAGCAGTACTTC,CASSGTNYEQYF
TRBD1,once,TRBV7-3,TRBJ2-1,TGTGCCAGCAGCTCTGGTGGACAGGGATACAATGAGCAGTTCTTC,CASSSGGQGYNEQFF
TRBD1,-,TRBV19,TRBJ2-5,TGTGCCAGTACCTCGAAGGGGACAGAAGAGACCCAGTACTTC,CASTSKGTEETQYF
-,-,TRBV27,TRBJ1-2,TGTGCCAGCAGTTTATCAACCCGGGGCCGGATTCTATCTAACTATGGCTACACCTTC,CASSLSTRGRILSNYGYTF